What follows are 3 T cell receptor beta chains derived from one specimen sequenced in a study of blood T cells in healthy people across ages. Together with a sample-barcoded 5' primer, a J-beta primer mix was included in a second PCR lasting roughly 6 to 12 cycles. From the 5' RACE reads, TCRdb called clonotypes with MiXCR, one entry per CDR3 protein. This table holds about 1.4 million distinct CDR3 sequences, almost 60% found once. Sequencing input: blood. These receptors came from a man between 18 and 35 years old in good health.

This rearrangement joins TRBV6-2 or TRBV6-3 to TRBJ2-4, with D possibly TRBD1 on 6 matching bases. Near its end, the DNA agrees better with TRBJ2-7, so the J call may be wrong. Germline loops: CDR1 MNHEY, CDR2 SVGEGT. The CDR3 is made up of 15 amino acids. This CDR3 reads CASSLDRLLGYEQYF. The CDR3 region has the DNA TGTGCCAGCAGCCTCGACAGGCTCTTGGGGTACGAGCAGTACTTC.

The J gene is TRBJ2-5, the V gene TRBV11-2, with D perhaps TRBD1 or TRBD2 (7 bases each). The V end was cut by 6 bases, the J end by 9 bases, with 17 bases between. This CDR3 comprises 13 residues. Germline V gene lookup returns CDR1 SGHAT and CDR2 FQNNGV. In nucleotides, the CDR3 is TGTGCCAGCAGTTCAGGGGGGGGCCCTGCCCAGTACTTC. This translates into CASSSGGGPAQYF.

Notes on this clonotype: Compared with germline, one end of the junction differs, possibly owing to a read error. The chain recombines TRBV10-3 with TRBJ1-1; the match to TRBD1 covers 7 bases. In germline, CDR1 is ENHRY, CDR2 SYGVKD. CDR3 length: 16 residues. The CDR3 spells CAISESVGQANTEAFF. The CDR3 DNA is TGTGCCATTAGTGAGTCCGTTGGACAGGCGAACACTGAAGCTTTCTTT.